These 22 T cell receptor beta chains came from one sample sequenced in a study of CD8 T cells in ankylosing spondylitis. TCRdb reprocessed the 5' RACE reads with MiXCR, giving one entry per CDR3 protein. The sample contains 250,000 to 350,000 distinct CDR3 sequences, around 21% of which appear only once. Sequencing was done on a sample of blood, either unsorted or a sorted T cell fraction (not recorded which). These receptors all come from a female donor with ankylosing spondylitis or in good health (not recorded which).

In its sample, this clonotype was seen a few times. The chain joins TRBV7-2 to TRBJ2-3; 15 nucleotides line up with TRBD2. The V gene's germline CDR1 is SGHTA and CDR2 FQGNSA. V dropped 4 bases and J dropped 4; count of bases not matched to a gene: 0. The CDR3 spans 15 residues. The DNA for the CDR3 is TGTGCCAGCAGCTGGACTAGCGGGAGGGCAGATACGCAGTATTTT. The encoded protein is CASSWTSGRADTQYF.

This clonotype was detected only a few times. The chain has TRBV20-1 and TRBJ1-1; D perhaps matches TRBD1 (6 bases). This CDR3 comprises 13 residues. Germline V gene data show CDR1 as DFQATT and CDR2 as SNEGSKA (reference sequence). The CDR3 is CSVSRGRNTEAFF. CDR3 DNA: TGCAGCGTTTCCAGGGGCCGTAACACTGAAGCTTTCTTT.

This clonotype occurred many times. V gene TRBV20-1 combines with J gene TRBJ2-1, with D hard to call. V gave up 3 bases and J gave up 3 bases, with 3 bases separating them. The CDR3 spans 11 residues. Germline CDR1 reads DFQATT; CDR2 reads SNEGSKA (reference sequence). In nucleotides, the CDR3 is TGCAGTGCTAGCGACTACAATGAGCAGTTCTTC. Translating it yields CSASDYNEQFF.

This clonotype was observed a single time. The rearrangement links TRBV6-2 or TRBV6-3 to TRBJ2-7; 8 bases are a match to TRBD2. The CDR3 covers 14 residues. Germline CDR1 MNHEY, CDR2 SVGEGT. Trimming cost V 6 bases and J 1 base; bases outside gene matches: 5. CDR3 sequence: CASRPTSGSYEQYF. DNA for the CDR3: TGTGCCAGCAGACCAACTAGCGGATCCTACGAGCAGTACTTC.

This clonotype was seen a handful of times. The chain carries TRBV10-3 and TRBJ1-2, with TRBD1 as a possible D gene (5 bases). Trimming pared 0 bases from V and 5 bases from J, leaving 10 bases between. This CDR3 contains 14 residues. Germline V gene lookup returns CDR1 ENHRY and CDR2 SYGVKD. CDR3 DNA: TGTGCCATCAGTGAGTCCGGGGCTTTTTATGGCTACACCTTC. Its translation is CAISESGAFYGYTF.

This sequence joins TRBV20-1 and TRBJ2-1; D is unclear. Germline loops: CDR1 DFQATT, CDR2 SNEGSKA (reference sequence). The CDR3 is 14 amino acids. The V end lost 5 bases, the J end lost 2 bases, and 13 bases lay between the germline ends. The CDR3 loop reads CSAEPIAAYNEQFF. The CDR3 DNA follows: TGCAGTGCTGAGCCAATAGCAGCCTACAATGAGCAGTTCTTC.

This clonotype was observed a few times. The chain recombines TRBV15 with TRBJ1-5; tentative D call: TRBD1 (5 bases). CDR3 length: 16 amino acids. Germline-derived CDR1 and CDR2 are LNHNV and YYDKDF (reference sequence). V was shortened by 0 bases and J by 2 bases, with 11 bases between the two germline ends. DNA for the CDR3: TGTGCCACCAGCAGAGAAGAGGGGATCGGCAATCAGCCCCAGCATTTT. It encodes CATSREEGIGNQPQHF.

The chain recombines TRBV5-4 with TRBJ2-2; tentatively, D is TRBD1 (6 bases). The CDR3 is 15 amino acids. From germline, CDR1 is SGHNT and CDR2 YYREEE (reference sequence). Between the trimmed V and J ends, which lost 4 bases and 0 bases, there was a span of 10 bases. CDR3 DNA sequence: TGTGCCAGCAGCCGCGGACAGACGAACACCGGGGAGCTGTTTTTT. This codes for CASSRGQTNTGELFF.

The chain couples TRBV5-5 to TRBJ1-5; TRBD1 aligns across 9 bases. Germline values: CDR1 SGHKS, CDR2 YYEKEE (reference sequence). This CDR3 has 15 amino acids. The J segment lost 6 bases and the V segment lost 2 bases, leaving 6 bases of the junction unmatched. The CDR3 DNA reads as TGTGCCAGCAGCTTTTACAGGGGGCAGACTCAGCCCCAGCATTTT. It specifies CASSFYRGQTQPQHF.

The V gene is TRBV7-2, the J gene TRBJ2-7, with TRBD2 matching 8 bases. This CDR3 is 16 amino acids long. J was trimmed by 0 bases and V by 2 bases; bases with no gene match: 6. Germline values: CDR1 SGHTA, CDR2 FQGNSA. Written as DNA, the CDR3 is TGTGCCAGCAGCTTAACGAGCGGGGGAAGCTCCTACGAGCAGTACTTC. Its translation is CASSLTSGGSSYEQYF.

This clonotype was picked up a small number of times. This rearrangement joins TRBV12-3 or TRBV12-4 to TRBJ1-1; D not certain. Trimming pared 6 bases from V and 0 bases from J, leaving 11 bases between. This CDR3 comprises 14 residues. Here the CDR3 DNA reads TGTGCCAGCAGCATTGGACTTTTGAACACTGAAGCTTTCTTT. It encodes CASSIGLLNTEAFF.

The rearrangement links TRBV12-3 or TRBV12-4 to TRBJ2-1, with D uncertain. This CDR3 comprises 16 residues. V lost 7 bases to trimming and J lost 0 bases, with 16 bases between them. The CDR3 DNA is TGTGCCAGCAAGGCGATCGGGCTCAGCTCCTACAATGAGCAGTTCTTC. Protein sequence: CASKAIGLSSYNEQFF.

The chain has TRBV6-5 and TRBJ2-7, with D hard to call. The CDR3 contains 13 residues. V lost 2 bases and J lost 4, with 9 bases in between. Germline CDR1 MNHEY, CDR2 SVGAGI. The CDR3 coding sequence is TGTGCCAGCAGTTACGTAGGGTTTTACGAGCAGTACTTC. Its translation is CASSYVGFYEQYF.

CDR3 sequence: CASSRAGGSGDIQYF. The DNA of the CDR3 is TGCGCCAGCAGTCGAGCGGGAGGGAGTGGTGACATTCAGTACTTC. The chain is built from TRBV5-1 and TRBJ2-4, with TRBD2 matching 10 bases. Germline V gene sequence: CDR1 SGHRS, CDR2 YFSETQ. The J segment lost 8 bases and the V segment lost 5 bases, leaving 10 bases of the junction unmatched. This CDR3 has 15 residues.

The genes are TRBV3-1 and TRBJ2-5, with D tentatively TRBD2 (5 bases). Trimming left V 5 bases short and J 3 bases short, with 19 bases between. The CDR3 is 16 amino acids. Germline V CDR1 and CDR2: LGHDT, YNNKEL (reference sequence). The CDR3 region is CASSFPLSSGEETQYF. In nucleotides, the CDR3 is TGTGCCAGCAGCTTCCCCCTCTCCAGCGGAGAAGAGACCCAGTACTTC.

This chain uses TRBV20-1 with TRBJ2-5, with TRBD2 matching over 10 bases. Germline V gene lookup returns CDR1 DFQATT and CDR2 SNEGSKA (reference sequence). This CDR3 has 15 amino acids. With 1 base clipped from V and 6 bases from J, the junction kept 8 bases outside the gene matches. DNA of the CDR3: TGCAGTGCTAGAGTCCGGACTAGCGGAGGGAAGACCCAGTACTTC. It codes for CSARVRTSGGKTQYF.

This clonotype was observed many times. V usage is TRBV12-3 or TRBV12-4 and J usage is TRBJ1-1, with 7 bases identical to TRBD1. The CDR3 runs to 14 residues. V shed 4 bases and J 5 bases; nucleotides not matched to a gene: 7. The CDR3 is CASSSADRSTEAFF. CDR3 DNA sequence: TGTGCCAGCAGTTCAGCGGACAGGTCAACTGAAGCTTTCTTT.

This rearrangement joins TRBV5-1 to TRBJ2-1; D possibly corresponds to TRBD2 (6 bases). Trimming took off 4 bases at V and 5 bases at J, with 16 bases between the two ends. The CDR3 sequence is 15 residues long. Per the germline V gene, CDR1 is SGHRS and CDR2 is YFSETQ. CDR3 nucleotides: TGCGCCAGCAGCAGGCCTAGCGCGGGCCACAATGAGCAGTTCTTC. Translation gives CASSRPSAGHNEQFF.

This clonotype was recorded a few times. The chain has TRBV5-1 and TRBJ1-5; TRBD1 agrees at 8 bases. Germline-derived CDR1 and CDR2 are SGHRS and YFSETQ. This CDR3 spans 16 amino acids. V was clipped by 2 bases and J by 5 bases; unmatched bases: 9. The CDR3, as DNA: TGCGCCAGCAGCTTAACCGGGACAGGTTGGGATCAGCCCCAGCATTTT. Translated, it gives CASSLTGTGWDQPQHF.

The chain employs TRBV20-1 and TRBJ1-1, with D unresolved. Per germline, CDR1 DFQATT and CDR2 SNEGSKA (reference sequence). The CDR3 sequence is 12 residues long. Trimming left V 1 base short and J 5 bases short, with 8 bases between. The CDR3: CSARVPGTEAFF. The CDR3 DNA is TGCAGTGCTAGAGTCCCCGGGACTGAAGCTTTCTTT.

In this sample, this clonotype turned up a few times. This chain joins TRBV7-6 and TRBJ2-2; D ambiguous. Germline CDR1 and CDR2: SGHVS and FNYEAQ. The V gene lost 2 bases and the J gene lost 7 bases, with 11 bases spanning the gap. The length of the CDR3 is 14 residues. The CDR3 nucleotides are TGTGCCAGCAGCTTACAGTTTGGAGTCGGGGAGCTGTTTTTT. Its protein is CASSLQFGVGELFF.

This clonotype was observed many times. The chain carries TRBV14 and TRBJ2-5; 8 nucleotides line up with TRBD2. V lost 7 bases to trimming and J lost 5 bases; unmatched junction nucleotides: 9. The germline gives CDR1 SGHDN, CDR2 FVKESK. The CDR3 extends over 14 amino acids. The CDR3 DNA sequence: TGTGCCAGCACAGCGGGAGCGCGAGGCGAGACCCAGTACTTC. Amino acid sequence: CASTAGARGETQYF.